In this sample, the clone carrying this T cell receptor beta chain turned up a few times. Source study methods: Researchers report that nucleated cell counts were estimated from reference gene primer amplification. Data came from immunoSEQ multiplex PCR; TCRdb stores just in-frame clones and leaves some out. V, J and clone size are those of that table, while D and trimming were read from the DNA. The sample yields roughly 150,000 clones, 78% seen once. These data come from a study of blood T cell repertoires in COVID-19. Study context: Specimens from acute and convalescent COVID-19 originated in the United States, Italy and Spain. The analysed material was cDNA or gDNA that came from T cells, B-cell-depleted T cells, or PBMCs.

This TCR derives from a woman over 75 with acute or convalescent COVID-19. Sequencing used peripheral blood.

In nucleotides, the CDR3 is TGTGCCAGCAGTTTATGGGACAACACAGATACGCAGTATTTT. As protein: CASSLWDNTDTQYF. The V and J genes are TRBV27 and TRBJ2-3; a possible D gene is TRBD1 (6 bases). Trimming took 1 base from V and 2 from J, leaving 7 bases between them. The germline gives CDR1 MNHEY, CDR2 SMNVEV (reference sequence). The CDR3 extends over 14 amino acids.